A single sample gave rise to the 10 T cell receptor beta chains below, sequenced in a study of T cells in Graves' hyperthyroidism and ophthalmopathy. The CDR3 regions of TCR beta were amplified from RNA transcripts. When the TCR CDR3 underwent first-round RT-PCR, the HTBI primer set was used. TCRdb called the multiplex PCR reads again in MiXCR, with one record for every CDR3 protein. The table records more than 350,000 distinct CDR3 sequences, 14% to 15% of them present only once. Material: blood. These receptors were collected from a young woman with Graves' hyperthyroidism.

This clonotype came up many times. The rearrangement links TRBV30 to TRBJ1-1; maybe TRBD1 (5 bases). V shed 4 bases and J shed 5 bases, with 11 bases lying between them. The CDR3 length is 12 residues. In germline, CDR1 is GTSNPN, CDR2 SVGIG (reference sequence). This CDR3 is CAWMQGRTEAFF. CDR3 DNA: TGTGCCTGGATGCAGGGCCGGACTGAAGCTTTCTTT. Supplemented by reference TRBV30 and TRBJ1-1, the full variable domain reads SQTIHQWPATLVQPVGSPLSLECTVEGTSNPNLYWYRQAAGRGLQLLFYSVGIGQISSEVPQNLSASRPQDRQFILSSKKLLLSDSGFYLCAWMQGRTEAFFGQGTRLTVV.

This clonotype showed up many times. The V gene is TRBV2, the J gene TRBJ1-1, with no clear D. The V gene lost 8 bases and the J gene lost 0 bases, with 7 bases spanning the gap. Germline V lookup: CDR1 SNHLY, CDR2 FYNNEI. The CDR3 consists of 12 residues. CDR3 protein: CASRDLNTEAFF. CDR3 bases: TGTGCCAGCCGGGATTTGAACACTGAAGCTTTCTTT. Looking up the rest from reference TRBV2 and TRBJ1-1 gives the full variable domain: EPEVTQTPSHQVTQMGQEVILRCVPISNHLYFYWYRQILGQKVEFLVSFYNNEISEKSEIFDDQFSVERPDGSNFTLKIRSTKLEDSAMYFCASRDLNTEAFFGQGTRLTVV.

This clonotype was detected many times. V and J are TRBV18 and TRBJ1-5; tentatively, D is TRBD1 (5 bases). V lost 4 bases, J lost 10 bases, and 17 bases lay in between. The germline CDR1 and CDR2 sequences are KGHSH and LQKENI. This CDR3 is built from 14 residues. The CDR3, as DNA: TGTGCCAGCTCACAAGAGAGGGGCATTCATCCCCAGCATTTT. Translating gives CASSQERGIHPQHF.

This clonotype was counted a few times. The V gene is TRBV7-8, the J gene TRBJ2-1, with 13 bases identical to TRBD2. J was trimmed by 6 bases and V by 5 bases; bases with no gene match: 7. This CDR3 comprises 16 residues. Germline values: CDR1 SGHVS, CDR2 FQNEAQ. CDR3 amino acids: CASSTQLAGGINEQFF. CDR3 bases: TGTGCCAGCAGCACACAACTAGCGGGAGGGATCAATGAGCAGTTCTTC. Supplemented by reference TRBV7-8 and TRBJ2-1, the full variable domain reads GAGVSQSPRYKVAKRGQDVALRCDPISGHVSLFWYQQALGQGPEFLTYFQNEAQLDKSGLPSDRFFAERPEGSVSTLKIQRTQQEDSAVYLCASSTQLAGGINEQFFGPGTRLTVL.

Worth noting for this clonotype: The DNA is omitted, as the CDR3 cannot be located on it reliably, and the CDR3 follows TCRdb's listing. V usage is TRBV11-1 and J usage is TRBJ2-7; the D call of TRBD2 is as the table states it, not checked on the DNA. Germline-derived CDR1 and CDR2 are SGHAT and FQDESV (reference sequence). The CDR3 comprises 20 residues, both ends counted. CDR3 sequence: CASSFYICSARARWSYEQYF.

The table lists this clonotype with a few counts. The V gene is TRBV5-4, the J gene TRBJ2-1, with TRBD2 as a possible D gene (5 bases). Germline lookup yields CDR1 SGHNT and CDR2 YYREEE (reference sequence). Between the trimmed V and J ends, which lost 0 bases and 7 bases, there was a span of 17 bases. CDR3 size: 16 residues. CDR3 in DNA: TGTGCCAGCAGCTTGGGGGTGACTATTGCTGGAAATGAGCAGTTCTTC. Protein: CASSLGVTIAGNEQFF.

This clonotype was detected many times. J is TRBJ2-1 and V is TRBV20-1; 10 nucleotides line up with TRBD2. V was clipped by 4 bases and J by 7 bases; unmatched bases: 7. The CDR3 totals 14 residues. Germline V gene sequence: CDR1 DFQATT, CDR2 SNEGSKA (reference sequence). In DNA form, the CDR3 reads TGCAGTGCTATAAAAGCGGGAGGGACAAATGAGCAGTTCTTC. Encoded protein: CSAIKAGGTNEQFF.

This clonotype was counted at least ten times. The J gene is TRBJ2-7, the V gene TRBV11-2; perhaps TRBD1 as D (5 bases). The germline V gene encodes CDR1 SGHAT and CDR2 FQNNGV. This CDR3 comprises 13 residues. V was pared by 2 bases and J by 3 bases, with 8 bases between. CDR3 in DNA: TGTGCCAGCAGCTTACTCCAGGGCTACGAGCAGTACTTC. This translates into CASSLLQGYEQYF.

This clonotype was observed at least ten times. The V and J genes are TRBV11-2 and TRBJ2-5; TRBD1 might be the D (6 bases). The length of the CDR3 is 16 residues. Germline loops: CDR1 SGHAT, CDR2 FQNNGV. Trimming left V 4 bases short and J 1 base short, with 16 bases between. CDR3: CASSSDSSLGQETQYF. The CDR3 DNA sequence: TGTGCCAGCAGCTCGGACAGTTCGCTGGGCCAAGAGACCCAGTACTTC.

This clonotype was recorded at least ten times. This chain joins TRBV3-1 and TRBJ1-2, with D unclear. The germline V gene has CDR1 LGHDT and CDR2 YNNKEL (reference sequence). V was clipped by 0 bases and J by 7 bases, with 9 bases between them. The CDR3 is 13 residues long. The CDR3 here is CASSQDTTGGYTF. CDR3 bases: TGTGCCAGCAGCCAAGATACTACGGGTGGCTACACCTTC.